This record covers a single TCR beta chain. Its target is not known. The junction had 8 bases not matched to a gene; V was cut back by 11 bases and J by 2 bases. CDR1 SNHLY and CDR2 FYNNEI come from the germline V gene. The CDR3 covers 13 residues. The data are from a study of cytomegalovirus exposure and HLA in healthy donors. General study findings and limits: The majority of TCR sequences were rare, yet some public TCRs appeared in many donors.

The PCR used 60 Vbeta and 13 Jbeta primers. Here immunoSEQ multiplex PCR was the method, and the copy in TCRdb shows in-frame clones only, minus some. This table has 100,000 to 150,000 clones, about 73% appearing once. This rearrangement joins TRBV2 to TRBJ1-2; 7 bases are a match to TRBD1. The specimen sequenced was PBMCs. This receptor was obtained from a woman aged 40 to 50 in good health and CMV-seronegative. CDR3 in amino acids: CAGSEGANYGYTF. CDR3 in DNA: TGTGCCGGGTCTGAGGGGGCGAACTATGGCTACACCTTC.